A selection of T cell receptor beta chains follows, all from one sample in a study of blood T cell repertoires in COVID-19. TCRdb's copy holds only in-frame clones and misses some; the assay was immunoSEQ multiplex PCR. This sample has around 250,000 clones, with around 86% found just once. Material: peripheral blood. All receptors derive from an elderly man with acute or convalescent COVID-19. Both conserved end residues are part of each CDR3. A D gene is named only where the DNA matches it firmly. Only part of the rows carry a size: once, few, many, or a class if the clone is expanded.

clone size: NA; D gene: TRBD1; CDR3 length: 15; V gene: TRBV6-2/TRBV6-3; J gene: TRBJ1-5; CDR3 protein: CASSTRTGSNQPQHF; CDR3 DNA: TGTGCCAGCAGTACAAGGACAGGTAGCAATCAGCCCCAGCATTTT
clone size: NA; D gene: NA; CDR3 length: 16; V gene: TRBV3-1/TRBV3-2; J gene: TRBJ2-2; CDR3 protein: CASSQGLGGNTGELFF; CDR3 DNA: TGTGCCAGCAGCCAAGGGTTAGGGGGTAACACCGGGGAGCTGTTTTTT
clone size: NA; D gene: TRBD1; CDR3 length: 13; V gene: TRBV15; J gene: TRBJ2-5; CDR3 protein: CATRQDRAETQYF; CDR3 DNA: TGTGCCACCAGGCAGGACAGGGCAGAGACCCAGTACTTC
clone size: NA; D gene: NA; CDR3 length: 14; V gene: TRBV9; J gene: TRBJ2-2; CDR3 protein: CASSTGQHTGELFF; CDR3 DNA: TGTGCCAGCAGCACGGGACAACACACCGGGGAGCTGTTTTTT
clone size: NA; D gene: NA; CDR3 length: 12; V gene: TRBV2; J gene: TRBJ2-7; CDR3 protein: CATERTQYEQYF; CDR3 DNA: TGTGCCACCGAGAGGACTCAGTACGAGCAGTACTTC
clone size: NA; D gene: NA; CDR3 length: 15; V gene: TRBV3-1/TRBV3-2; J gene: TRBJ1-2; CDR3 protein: CASSQVGTPSYGYTF; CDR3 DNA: TGTGCCAGCAGCCAAGTGGGCACCCCTTCCTATGGCTACACCTTC
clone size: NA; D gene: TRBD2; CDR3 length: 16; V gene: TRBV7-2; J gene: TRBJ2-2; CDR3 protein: CASSETSGNGVGELFF; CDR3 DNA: TGTGCCAGCAGCGAAACTAGCGGTAACGGGGTCGGGGAGCTGTTTTTT
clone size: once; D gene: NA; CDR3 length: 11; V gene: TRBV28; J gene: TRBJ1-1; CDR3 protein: CASSLGGGAFF; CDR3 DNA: TGTGCCAGCAGTTTAGGGGGGGGAGCTTTCTTT
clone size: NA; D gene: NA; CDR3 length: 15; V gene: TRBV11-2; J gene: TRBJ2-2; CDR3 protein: CASSKAAENTGELFF; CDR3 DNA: TGTGCCAGCAGCAAGGCGGCAGAGAACACCGGGGAGCTGTTTTTT
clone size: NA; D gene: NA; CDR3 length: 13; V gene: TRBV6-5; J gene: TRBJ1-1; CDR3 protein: CASSPPLHKEAFF; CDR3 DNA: TGTGCCAGCAGCCCGCCCCTCCACAAGGAAGCTTTCTTT
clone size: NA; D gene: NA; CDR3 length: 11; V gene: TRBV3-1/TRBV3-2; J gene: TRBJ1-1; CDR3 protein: CASRRGTKAFF; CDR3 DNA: TGTGCCAGCAGAAGGGGGACAAAAGCTTTCTTT
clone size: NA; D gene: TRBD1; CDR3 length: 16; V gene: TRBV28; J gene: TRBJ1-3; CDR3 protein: CASSPGQGASGNTIYF; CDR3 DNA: TGTGCCAGCAGTCCGGGACAGGGGGCATCAGGAAACACCATATATTTT
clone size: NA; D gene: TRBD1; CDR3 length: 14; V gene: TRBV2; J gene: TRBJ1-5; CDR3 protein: CASSETGRTQPQHF; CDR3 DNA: TGTGCCAGCAGTGAGACAGGGAGAACTCAGCCCCAGCATTTT
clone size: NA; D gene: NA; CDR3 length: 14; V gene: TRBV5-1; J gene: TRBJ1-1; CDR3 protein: CASSLGAPNTEAFF; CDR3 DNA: TGCGCCAGCAGCCTTGGGGCCCCCAACACTGAAGCTTTCTTT
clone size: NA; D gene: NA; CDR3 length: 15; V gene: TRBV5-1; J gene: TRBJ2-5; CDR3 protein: CASSLGAGRSETQYF; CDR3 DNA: TGCGCCAGCAGCTTGGGGGCGGGTCGGTCAGAGACCCAGTACTTC
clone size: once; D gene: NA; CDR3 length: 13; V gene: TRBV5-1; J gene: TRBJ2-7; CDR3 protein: CASSLMGSYEQYF; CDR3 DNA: TGCGCCAGCAGCTTGATGGGGAGTTACGAGCAGTACTTC
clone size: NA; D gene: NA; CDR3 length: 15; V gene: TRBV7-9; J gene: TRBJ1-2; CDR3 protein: CASSLERRGNYGYTF; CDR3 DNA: TGTGCCAGCAGCTTAGAGCGACGGGGAAACTATGGCTACACCTTC
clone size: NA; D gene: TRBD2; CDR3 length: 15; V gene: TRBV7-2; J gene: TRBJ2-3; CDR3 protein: CASSRGGASTDTQYF; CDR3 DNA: TGTGCCAGCAGCCGCGGGGGGGCCAGCACAGATACGCAGTATTTT
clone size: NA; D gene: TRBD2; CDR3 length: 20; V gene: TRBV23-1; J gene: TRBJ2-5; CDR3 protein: CASSQKKRGLAVTYQETQYF; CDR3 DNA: TGCGCCAGCAGTCAAAAAAAGAGAGGACTAGCGGTTACGTACCAAGAGACCCAGTACTTC
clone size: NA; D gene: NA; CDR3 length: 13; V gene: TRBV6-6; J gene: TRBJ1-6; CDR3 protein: CASSSPPFSPLHF; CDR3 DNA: TGTGCCAGCAGTTCCCCTCCCTTTTCACCCCTCCACTTT
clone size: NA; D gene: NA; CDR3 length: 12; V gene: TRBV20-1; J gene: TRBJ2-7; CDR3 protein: CSASPEAYEQYF; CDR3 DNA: TGCAGTGCTAGTCCAGAGGCCTACGAGCAGTACTTC
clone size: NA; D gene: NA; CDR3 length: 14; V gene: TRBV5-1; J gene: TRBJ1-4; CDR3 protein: CASSVGRTNEKLFF; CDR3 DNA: TGCGCCAGCAGCGTGGGGCGGACTAATGAAAAACTGTTTTTT
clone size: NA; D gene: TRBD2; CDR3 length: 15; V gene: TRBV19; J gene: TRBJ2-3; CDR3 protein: CASSGTSGGTDTQYF; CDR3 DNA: TGTGCCAGTAGTGGGACTAGCGGGGGCACAGATACGCAGTATTTT
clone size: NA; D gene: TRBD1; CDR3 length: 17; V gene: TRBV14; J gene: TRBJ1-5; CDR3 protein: CASSQVKRDRGHQPQHF; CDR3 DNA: TGTGCCAGCAGCCAAGTTAAGAGGGACAGGGGGCACCAGCCCCAGCATTTT
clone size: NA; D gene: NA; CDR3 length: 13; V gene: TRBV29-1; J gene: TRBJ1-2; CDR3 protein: CSAPHPWEGGYTF; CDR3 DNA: TGCAGCGCCCCACATCCCTGGGAGGGTGGCTACACCTTC
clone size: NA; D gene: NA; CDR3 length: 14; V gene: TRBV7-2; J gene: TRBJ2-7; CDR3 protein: CASSLGGTPAEQYF; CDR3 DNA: TGTGCCAGCAGCTTAGGCGGGACTCCTGCCGAGCAGTACTTC
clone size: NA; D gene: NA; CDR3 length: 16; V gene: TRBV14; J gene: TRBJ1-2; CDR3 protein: CASSQAGGFTPYGYTF; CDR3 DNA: TGTGCCAGCAGCCAAGCTGGGGGGTTTACCCCCTATGGCTACACCTTC
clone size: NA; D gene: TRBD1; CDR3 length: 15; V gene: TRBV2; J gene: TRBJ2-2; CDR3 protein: CATQNRGHSTGELFF; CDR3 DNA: TGTGCCACGCAAAACAGGGGGCATAGCACCGGGGAGCTGTTTTTT
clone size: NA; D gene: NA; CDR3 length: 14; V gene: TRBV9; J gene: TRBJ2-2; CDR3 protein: CASSVQVNTGELFF; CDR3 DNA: TGTGCCAGCAGCGTCCAGGTGAACACCGGGGAGCTGTTTTTT
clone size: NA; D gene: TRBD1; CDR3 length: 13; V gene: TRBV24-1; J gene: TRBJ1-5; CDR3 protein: CATRGQGNQPQHF; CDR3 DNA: TGTGCCACCAGAGGACAGGGCAATCAGCCCCAGCATTTT
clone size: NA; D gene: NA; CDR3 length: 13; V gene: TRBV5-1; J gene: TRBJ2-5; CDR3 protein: CASSLRGEETQYF; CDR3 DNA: TGCGCCAGCAGCTTGAGGGGTGAAGAGACCCAGTACTTC
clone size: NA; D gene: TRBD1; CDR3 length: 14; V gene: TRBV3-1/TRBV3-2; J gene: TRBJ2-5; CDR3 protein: CASNTRTGGGSQYF; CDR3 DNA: TGTGCCAGCAACACCAGGACAGGGGGTGGGTCCCAGTACTTC
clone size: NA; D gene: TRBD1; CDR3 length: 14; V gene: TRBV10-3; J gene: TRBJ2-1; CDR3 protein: CAIGGDRGNNEQFF; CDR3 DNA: TGTGCCATCGGGGGGGACAGGGGCAACAATGAGCAGTTCTTC
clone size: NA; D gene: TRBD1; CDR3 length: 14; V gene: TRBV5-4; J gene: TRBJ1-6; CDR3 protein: CASSQQGVNSPLHF; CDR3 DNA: TGTGCCAGCAGCCAACAGGGGGTTAATTCACCCCTCCACTTT
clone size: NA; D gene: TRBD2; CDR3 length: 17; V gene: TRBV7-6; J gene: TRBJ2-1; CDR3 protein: CASSLVPSGSLSNEQFF; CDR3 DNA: TGTGCCAGCAGCTTAGTGCCTAGCGGGAGTCTCTCCAATGAGCAGTTCTTC
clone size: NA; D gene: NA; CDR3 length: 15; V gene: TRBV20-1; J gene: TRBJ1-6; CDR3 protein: CSASQQGHDNSPLHF; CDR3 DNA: TGCAGTGCTAGTCAACAGGGTCACGATAATTCACCCCTCCACTTT
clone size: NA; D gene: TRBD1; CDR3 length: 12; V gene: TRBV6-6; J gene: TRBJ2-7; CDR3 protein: CASSRTGVEQYF; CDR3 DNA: TGTGCCAGCAGTCGGACAGGGGTCGAGCAGTACTTC
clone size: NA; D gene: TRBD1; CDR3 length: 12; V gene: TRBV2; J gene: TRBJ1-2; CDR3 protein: CANSRDSYGYTF; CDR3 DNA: TGTGCCAATTCCCGGGACAGCTATGGCTACACCTTC
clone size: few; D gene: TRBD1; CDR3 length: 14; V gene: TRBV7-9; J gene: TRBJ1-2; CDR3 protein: CASSVGGTGAGYTF; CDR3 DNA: TGTGCCAGCAGCGTGGGGGGAACAGGGGCTGGCTACACCTTC
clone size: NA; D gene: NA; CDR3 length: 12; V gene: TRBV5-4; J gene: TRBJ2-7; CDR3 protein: CASSGPGYEQYF; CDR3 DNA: TGTGCCAGCAGCGGCCCGGGGTACGAGCAGTACTTC
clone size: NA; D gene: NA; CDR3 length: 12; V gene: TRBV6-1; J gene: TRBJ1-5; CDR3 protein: CASSEEYRPQHF; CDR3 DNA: TGTGCCAGCAGTGAAGAATATCGGCCCCAGCATTTT
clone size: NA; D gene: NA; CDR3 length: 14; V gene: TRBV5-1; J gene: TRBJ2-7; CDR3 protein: CASSLSQGQYEQYF; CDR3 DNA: TGCGCCAGCAGCTTGTCCCAGGGACAATACGAGCAGTACTTC
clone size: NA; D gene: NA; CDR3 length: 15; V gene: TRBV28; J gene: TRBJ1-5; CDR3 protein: CASSLPTGLGQPQHF; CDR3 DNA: TGTGCCAGCAGTTTGCCTACAGGGCTGGGACAGCCCCAGCATTTT
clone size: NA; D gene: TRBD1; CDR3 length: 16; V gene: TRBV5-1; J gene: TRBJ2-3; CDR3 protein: CASSLNRGFRTDTQYF; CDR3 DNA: TGCGCCAGCAGCTTGAACAGGGGCTTCCGCACAGATACGCAGTATTTT
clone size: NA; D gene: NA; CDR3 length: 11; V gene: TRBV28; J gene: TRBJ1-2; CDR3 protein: CASSSTLGYTF; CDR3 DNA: TGTGCCAGCAGTTCTACCTTGGGCTACACCTTC
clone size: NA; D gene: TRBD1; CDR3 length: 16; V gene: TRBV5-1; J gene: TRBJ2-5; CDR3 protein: CASSSYRGPYQETQYF; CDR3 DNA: TGCGCCAGCAGCTCTTACAGGGGGCCCTACCAAGAGACCCAGTACTTC
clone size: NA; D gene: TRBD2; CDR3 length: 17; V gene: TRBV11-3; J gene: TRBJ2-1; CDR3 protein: CASSSMGTSGVNNEQFF; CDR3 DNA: TGTGCCAGCAGCTCTATGGGGACTAGCGGGGTAAACAATGAGCAGTTCTTC
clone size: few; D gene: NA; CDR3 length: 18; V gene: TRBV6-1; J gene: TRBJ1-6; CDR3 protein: CASSESLRASSYNSPLHF; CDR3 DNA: TGTGCCAGCAGTGAATCGTTGAGGGCCAGCTCCTATAATTCACCCCTCCACTTT
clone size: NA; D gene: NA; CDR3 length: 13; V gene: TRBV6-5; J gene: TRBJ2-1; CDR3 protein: CASSYKLLSEQFF; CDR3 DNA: TGTGCCAGCAGTTACAAACTCCTGAGTGAGCAGTTCTTC
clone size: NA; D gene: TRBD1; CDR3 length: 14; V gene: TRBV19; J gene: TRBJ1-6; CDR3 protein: CASSLQGTQSPLHF; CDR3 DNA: TGTGCCAGTAGCTTACAGGGGACCCAATCACCCCTCCACTTT
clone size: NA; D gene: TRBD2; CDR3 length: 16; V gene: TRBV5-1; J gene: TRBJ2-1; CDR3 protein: CASSLVIRGGGGEQFF; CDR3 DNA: TGCGCCAGCAGCCTAGTAATACGGGGGGGAGGAGGTGAGCAGTTCTTC
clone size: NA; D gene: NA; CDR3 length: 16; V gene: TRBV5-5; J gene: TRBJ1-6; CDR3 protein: CASSSLGGTANSPLHF; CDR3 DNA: TGTGCCAGCAGCTCCCTGGGCGGGACGGCTAATTCACCCCTCCACTTT